Presented here are 16 T cell receptor beta chains from one specimen sequenced in a study of blood T cell repertoires in COVID-19. Using immunoSEQ multiplex PCR, the repertoire was profiled, and TCRdb retains in-frame clones only, with some absent. The sample has roughly 80,000 clones, around 90% seen once; the top ten hold approximately 4.9%. Sequencing input: peripheral blood. Receptors were obtained from a woman over 75 with active or convalescent COVID-19.

The chain uses TRBV19 and TRBJ2-5, with 10 bases aligning to TRBD1. V gave up 4 bases and J gave up 10 bases; unmatched junction bases: 12. The CDR3 has 15 residues. CDR1 LNHDA and CDR2 SQIVND come from the germline V gene (reference sequence). DNA for the CDR3: TGTGCCAGTAGTAACCCCGGGACAGGGGCCCAGGGCCAGTACTTC. This gives the protein CASSNPGTGAQGQYF. Based on the CDR3 plus reference TRBV19 and TRBJ2-5, the full variable domain is DGGITQSPKYLFRKEGQNVTLSCEQNLNHDAMYWYRQDPGQGLRLIYYSQIVNDFQKGDIAEGYSVSREKKESFPLTVTSAQKNPTAFYLCASSNPGTGAQGQYFGPGTRLLVL.

In its sample, this clone was seen once. This chain joins TRBV7-8 and TRBJ2-1; D perhaps matches TRBD2 (5 bases). This CDR3 has 14 residues. Trimming left V 0 bases short and J 5 bases short, with 8 bases between. The V gene's germline CDR1 is SGHVS and CDR2 FQNEAQ. The CDR3 DNA reads TGTGCCAGCAGCTTAGCGGGAGTCGACAATGAGCAGTTCTTC. It translates to CASSLAGVDNEQFF.

The chain combines TRBV5-1 with TRBJ2-7; TRBD1 agrees at 9 bases. V dropped 4 bases and J dropped 3; count of bases not matched to a gene: 5. The CDR3 is 14 amino acids. The V gene's germline CDR1 is SGHRS and CDR2 YFSETQ. This CDR3 reads CASSPAGQGYEQYF. CDR3 bases: TGCGCCAGCAGCCCGGCGGGACAGGGCTACGAGCAGTACTTC.

The CDR3 here is CASSQDRDRGAGANVLTF. DNA for the CDR3: TGTGCCAGCAGCCAAGATCGGGACAGGGGGGCAGGGGCCAACGTCCTGACTTTC. The chain carries TRBV3-1 (or the pseudogene TRBV3-2) and TRBJ2-6, with 11 bases that match TRBD1. Trimming cost V 0 bases and J 4 bases; bases outside gene matches: 5. Germline V gene data show CDR1 as LGHDT and CDR2 as YNNKEL (reference sequence). The CDR3 has 18 amino acids.

This clone was observed once. Other DNA sequences within the sample encode an identical CDR3. This chain joins TRBV19 and TRBJ1-2, with TRBD1 matching 11 bases. Germline V gene sequence: CDR1 LNHDA, CDR2 SQIVND (reference sequence). CDR3 length: 14 residues. Trimming at V came to 4 bases and at J to 2 bases, leaving 0 bases not matched to a gene. In nucleotides, the CDR3 is TGTGCCAGTAGTAGGGACAGGGGGAACTATGGCTACACCTTC. This codes for CASSRDRGNYGYTF.

The J gene is TRBJ1-5, the V gene TRBV28; D possibly corresponds to TRBD1 (5 bases). Trimming left V 5 bases short and J 7 bases short, with 12 bases between. This CDR3 has 13 amino acids. The germline V gene encodes CDR1 MDHEN and CDR2 SYDVKM. The DNA of the CDR3 is TGTGCCAGCAGTGGACATAAACCCCAGCCCCAGCATTTT. Encoded protein: CASSGHKPQPQHF.

The rearrangement uses TRBV5-4 and TRBJ1-2; TRBD1 agrees at 8 bases. The trim removed 2 bases at V and 5 bases at J, leaving 8 bases unmatched. The germline V gene has CDR1 SGHNT and CDR2 YYREEE (reference sequence). This CDR3 region has 15 residues. The CDR3 is CASSLRDRRLYGYTF. The CDR3 coding sequence is TGTGCCAGCAGCTTAAGGGACAGGCGATTATATGGCTACACCTTC.

The rearrangement joins TRBV4-3 to TRBJ2-5; D not certain. Germline CDR1 is LGHNA and CDR2 is YSLEER. Trimming stripped 4 bases from V and 0 bases from J, with 9 bases between. This CDR3 region has 14 residues. CDR3 sequence: CASSPNLNQETQYF. The DNA of the CDR3 is TGCGCCAGCAGCCCAAATCTAAACCAAGAGACCCAGTACTTC.

The CDR3 region is CASSLDAGGGLTTDDEQYF. The CDR3 DNA sequence: TGTGCCAGCAGCTTGGACGCAGGCGGCGGGCTTACGACGGACGACGAGCAGTACTTC. The rearrangement joins TRBV5-5 to TRBJ2-7; TRBD2 is a possible D gene (5 bases). Trimming removed 0 bases from V and 5 bases from J, with 27 bases in between. This CDR3 is 19 amino acids long. The germline gives CDR1 SGHKS, CDR2 YYEKEE (reference sequence).

This clone was detected once. CDR3 loop: CASSSHTQGKGTEAFF. For the CDR3, the DNA is TGCGCCAGCAGTTCTCATACGCAGGGAAAGGGGACTGAAGCTTTCTTT. The chain has TRBV5-1 and TRBJ1-1, with D possibly being TRBD1 (5 bases). This CDR3 has 16 residues. Trimming cost V 5 bases and J 5 bases, with 22 bases left between them. The V gene's germline CDR1 is SGHRS and CDR2 YFSETQ.

The gene calls are TRBV24-1 and TRBJ2-2, with D unresolved. V was cut by 4 bases and J by 5 bases, with 13 bases left in between. CDR1 and CDR2 from the germline V gene are KGHDR and SFDVKD. The CDR3 consists of 15 residues. The CDR3 sequence: CATSEAATLTGELFF. CDR3 sequence (DNA): TGTGCCACCAGTGAGGCGGCCACACTAACCGGGGAGCTGTTTTTT.

V is TRBV5-4 and J is TRBJ2-7, with TRBD1 matching 12 bases. Germline V gene data show CDR1 as SGHNT and CDR2 as YYREEE (reference sequence). Losses at the gene ends were 1 base for V and 6 bases for J; bases not matched to a gene: 5. CDR3 length: 15 amino acids. CDR3 coding DNA: TGTGCCAGCAGCTTGTGGGACAGGGGGCGCCTCGAGCAGTACTTC. This gives the protein CASSLWDRGRLEQYF.

The chain employs TRBV4-1 and TRBJ2-1; 7 bases agree with TRBD1. The CDR3 spans 14 residues. The V and J ends lost 0 bases and 8 bases, in that order; junction bases with no gene match: 4. The germline CDR1 and CDR2 sequences are MGHRA and YSYEKL. In nucleotides, the CDR3 is TGCGCCAGCAGCCAAGAGACGACAGGGTATGAGCAGTTCTTC. It translates to CASSQETTGYEQFF.

The chain joins TRBV3-1 (or the pseudogene TRBV3-2) to TRBJ1-1; D not certain. CDR1 and CDR2 (germline): LGHDT, YNNKEL (reference sequence). The CDR3 consists of 13 residues. Between the trimmed V and J ends, which lost 1 base and 6 bases, there was a span of 9 bases. The CDR3 coding sequence is TGTGCCAGCAGCCAAGGTCTAGATTCTGAAGCTTTCTTT. The encoded protein is CASSQGLDSEAFF.

CDR3 sequence (DNA): TGTGCCAGCAGCCATCCATCATGGGGCAGGGGTTTTTACGAGCAGTACTTC. It specifies CASSHPSWGRGFYEQYF. This sequence joins TRBV3-1 (or the pseudogene TRBV3-2) and TRBJ2-7, with D maybe TRBD1 (6 bases). Germline lookup yields CDR1 LGHDT and CDR2 YNNKEL (reference sequence). The CDR3 covers 17 residues. V lost 3 bases, J lost 4 bases, and 22 bases lay in between.

J is TRBJ2-1 and V is TRBV7-7, with TRBD2 matching 8 bases. The CDR3 spans 15 residues. Germline CDR1 reads SSHAT; CDR2 reads FNYEAQ (reference sequence). V lost 2 bases and J lost 10; bases outside the gene matches: 10. CDR3 DNA: TGTGCCAGCAGCTTAACCTCTCTGCGGGGGGACGAGCAGTTCTTC. As protein: CASSLTSLRGDEQFF.